The clone carrying this T cell receptor beta chain occurred once. It was with 60 Vbeta and 13 Jbeta primers that the PCR ran. Sequenced by immunoSEQ multiplex PCR; TCRdb stores in-frame clones only, minus some. Of approximately 260,000 clones in the sample, approximately 85% are singletons; the top ten hold roughly 2%. J lost 5 bases, V lost 4 bases, and 6 bases had no gene match. Germline CDR1 and CDR2: SGHVS and FQNEAQ. The CDR3 spans 15 residues. This sample is drawn from a study of cytomegalovirus exposure and HLA in healthy donors. The source is a woman in her forties in good health and CMV-seropositive. The rearrangement joins TRBV7-8 to TRBJ1-5, with TRBD1 matching over 9 bases. The sequenced sample was PBMCs. The chain's CDR3 is CASSSAGQGHQPQHF. CDR3 sequence (DNA): TGTGCCAGCAGCTCTGCGGGACAGGGTCATCAGCCCCAGCATTTT.